The clone carrying this TCR beta chain was counted once. This specimen belongs to a study of blood T cell repertoires in COVID-19. The CDR3 loop spans 14 amino acids. Generated by immunoSEQ multiplex PCR, the TCRdb table keeps only in-frame clones and is missing some. The sample includes approximately 440,000 clones, 87% of them seen just once. Material for sequencing was PBMCs or T cells enriched from blood (not recorded which). This clonotype was sampled from a woman aged 18 to 35 who had recovered from COVID-19. The chain combines TRBV21-1 with TRBJ1-2. TRBV21-1 is shown as a pseudogene. The CDR3 DNA sequence: TGTGCCAGCGGTAACCACCTAGCTAACTATGGCTACACCTTC. It translates to CASGNHLANYGYTF.